This TCR beta chain was documented in a study of PD-L1 blockade in urothelial cancer. In the study overall: About 90% of the roughly 30 patients were men with bladder-origin urothelial cancer. Blood drawn 3 weeks (second dose) and 6 weeks after treatment start was analyzed.

In the case of this clone: What it binds is unknown.

Time point denoted: pretreatment peripheral blood. Per patient, between 1 and 8 samples were collected at pretreatment and on-treatment time points. Repertoires were generated with immunoSEQ multiplex PCR, while TCRdb's copy carries only in-frame clones and drops some. Among tens of thousands of clones listed, roughly four fifths were seen once. Overall study findings and caveats: Blood clones associated with the tumor expanded more at 3 weeks in durable-benefit patients.

Germline CDR1 and CDR2: SGDLS and YYNGEE. The CDR3 loop spans 15 amino acids. Trimming took 4 bases from V and 8 from J; bases not matched to a gene: 7. The starting material was PBMCs, obtained around atezolizumab (anti-PD-L1) treatment. The J gene is TRBJ1-6, the V gene TRBV9; 9 bases match TRBD1. This clonotype was sampled from a man in his 70s with urothelial cancer. CDR3 residues: CASSTRQGGYSPLHF. The DNA of the CDR3 is TGTGCCAGCAGCACCAGACAGGGGGGCTATTCACCCCTCCACTTT.